Listed below are T cell receptor beta chains from one sample, sequenced in a study of T cell responses to AZD1222 COVID-19 vaccine. Repertoires were generated with immunoSEQ multiplex PCR, while TCRdb's copy carries only in-frame clones and drops some. The sample holds around 95,000 clones, about 88% seen once. The input for sequencing was peripheral blood, taken on day 0 of AZD1222 vaccination. These receptors all stem from an adult in good health. CDR3s include the opening cysteine and the closing phenylalanine or tryptophan. D genes are given only for firm matches. Clone size is shown for a subset of rows, as once, few, many or a class of expanded clone.

V gene	D gene	J gene	clone size	CDR3 protein	CDR3 DNA
TRBV30	TRBD1	TRBJ1-4	once	CASQTGRHHGNEKLFF	TGTGCCTCTCAGACAGGGAGGCACCACGGTAATGAAAAACTGTTTTTT
TRBV15	.	TRBJ1-4	.	CATSAREGRQEKLFF	TGTGCCACCAGCGCTCGGGAGGGTCGGCAAGAAAAACTGTTTTTT
TRBV18	TRBD1	TRBJ1-4	.	CASSPMGDRGEKLFF	TGTGCCAGCTCACCAATGGGGGACAGGGGCGAAAAACTGTTTTTT
TRBV6-5	.	TRBJ2-7	.	CASTNVGGPYEQYF	TGTGCCAGCACCAATGTGGGGGGGCCATACGAGCAGTACTTC
TRBV4-2	.	TRBJ2-2	.	CASSQDPAATGELFF	TGTGCCAGCAGCCAAGATCCCGCTGCCACCGGGGAGCTGTTTTTT
TRBV7-2	.	TRBJ1-2	once	CASSLKTDNYGYTF	TGTGCCAGCAGCTTAAAGACGGATAACTATGGCTACACCTTC
TRBV7-2	.	TRBJ2-3	.	CASSETRELDTQYF	TGTGCCAGCAGCGAGACCCGGGAATTAGATACGCAGTATTTT
TRBV5-1	.	TRBJ2-3	.	CASSLAGPDTQYF	TGCGCCAGCAGCTTGGCGGGGCCAGATACGCAGTATTTT
TRBV9	.	TRBJ2-2	.	CASAGGGAGTGELFF	TGTGCCAGCGCCGGGGGAGGCGCAGGGACCGGGGAGCTGTTTTTT
TRBV6-2/TRBV6-3	.	TRBJ1-2	.	CASSYPIRYGYTF	TGTGCCAGCAGTTATCCGATTAGGTATGGCTACACCTTC
TRBV3-1/TRBV3-2	TRBD2	TRBJ2-1	once	CASSQDWGGYNEQFF	TGTGCCAGCAGCCAAGATTGGGGAGGGTACAATGAGCAGTTCTTC
TRBV19	TRBD2	TRBJ2-7	.	CASQGVTSGTGLYEQYF	TGTGCCAGCCAAGGGGTGACTAGCGGGACGGGACTATACGAGCAGTACTTC
TRBV18	.	TRBJ1-2	.	CASSPWVREHYGYTF	TGTGCCAGCTCACCCTGGGTCAGGGAGCACTATGGCTACACCTTC
TRBV15	.	TRBJ2-7	.	CATSRRPISYEQYF	TGTGCCACCAGCAGGAGGCCTATCTCCTACGAGCAGTACTTC
TRBV19	.	TRBJ1-5	few	CASSDTNSNQPQHF	TGTGCCAGTAGTGACACTAATAGCAATCAGCCCCAGCATTTT
TRBV9	.	TRBJ1-5	.	CASSAEGSSNQPQHF	TGTGCCAGCAGCGCCGAGGGTTCAAGCAATCAGCCCCAGCATTTT
TRBV25-1	.	TRBJ1-2	.	CASSELDGRLLPNYGYTF	TGTGCCAGCAGTGAATTGGACGGCAGGTTGCTCCCTAACTATGGCTACACCTTC
TRBV5-6	.	TRBJ1-2	.	CASSLARGYTF	TGTGCCAGCAGCTTGGCTCGTGGCTACACCTTC
TRBV29-1	.	TRBJ1-1	.	CSADNTEAFF	TGCAGCGCGGATAACACTGAAGCTTTCTTT
TRBV2	.	TRBJ1-5	.	CASSAAVNQPQHF	TGTGCCAGCAGTGCGGCCGTTAATCAGCCCCAGCATTTT
TRBV7-2	TRBD1	TRBJ1-2	.	CASSFPGQGDTF	TGTGCCAGCAGCTTTCCGGGACAGGGGGACACCTTC
TRBV6-2/TRBV6-3	.	TRBJ1-5	once	CASSYHHRVNQPQHF	TGTGCCAGCAGTTACCATCACAGGGTAAATCAGCCCCAGCATTTT
TRBV6-5	.	TRBJ2-2	few	CASQLGAATGELFF	TGTGCCAGCCAACTAGGAGCAGCGACCGGGGAGCTGTTTTTT
TRBV6-4	TRBD2	TRBJ2-2	.	CASTSGTNTGELFF	TGTGCCAGCACTAGCGGGACGAACACCGGGGAGCTGTTTTTT
TRBV19	TRBD1	TRBJ1-5	.	CASRRQGNNQPQHF	TGTGCCAGTAGACGACAGGGGAACAATCAGCCCCAGCATTTT
TRBV12-5	.	TRBJ2-7	.	CASGFGRGYEQYF	TGTGCTAGTGGTTTCGGTAGGGGGTACGAGCAGTACTTC
TRBV30	.	TRBJ2-6	.	CAWSGTPGANVLTF	TGTGCCTGGAGTGGGACACCCGGGGCCAACGTCCTGACTTTC
TRBV24-1	.	TRBJ1-2	.	CATSDSRGVDYGYTF	TGTGCCACCAGTGATTCCAGGGGAGTGGACTATGGCTACACCTTC
TRBV14	.	TRBJ2-3	few	CASSLGDTQYF	TGTGCCAGCAGCTTAGGAGATACGCAGTATTTT
TRBV24-1	TRBD2	TRBJ2-1	.	CATSDWGLAGTEEQFF	TGTGCCACCAGTGATTGGGGACTAGCGGGAACGGAAGAGCAGTTCTTC
TRBV4-3	.	TRBJ1-3	.	CASSQDVHSGNTIYF	TGCGCCAGCAGCCAAGACGTACACTCTGGAAACACCATATATTTT
TRBV25-1	.	TRBJ2-1	.	CASSSDTERYSEQFF	TGTGCCAGCAGCTCGGACACCGAGCGATATAGTGAGCAGTTCTTC
TRBV7-9	TRBD2	TRBJ2-1	.	CASSLGTSGSNEQFF	TGTGCCAGCAGCTTAGGGACTAGCGGGAGCAATGAGCAGTTCTTC
TRBV2	.	TRBJ1-6	.	CASLPRQEVLDNSPLHF	TGTGCCAGCCTCCCGAGACAGGAAGTTCTAGATAATTCACCCCTCCACTTT
TRBV30	TRBD1	TRBJ2-7	.	CAWSLRRRQGTSSYEQYF	TGTGCCTGGAGTTTAAGAAGGAGACAGGGGACGAGCTCCTACGAGCAGTACTTC
TRBV7-9	.	TRBJ2-7	.	CASSISPRDFEQYF	TGTGCCAGCAGCATATCGCCCCGGGACTTCGAGCAGTACTTC
TRBV6-5	.	TRBJ2-2	few	CASTHTPDTGELFF	TGTGCCAGCACACATACCCCGGACACCGGGGAGCTGTTTTTT
TRBV2	TRBD1	TRBJ1-1	.	CASRPIPKGAEAFF	TGTGCCAGCAGGCCCATTCCCAAGGGGGCGGAAGCTTTCTTT
TRBV2	.	TRBJ2-2	.	CASSNRVLGAGELFF	TGTGCCAGCTCCAACAGGGTTCTAGGGGCCGGGGAGCTGTTTTTT
TRBV2	TRBD2	TRBJ2-7	.	CASSEDLAAPYEQYF	TGTGCCAGCAGTGAAGACCTAGCGGCTCCCTACGAGCAGTACTTC
TRBV6-2/TRBV6-3	.	TRBJ1-5	once	CASSQTTGVAQPQHF	TGTGCCAGCAGTCAAACTACCGGGGTGGCGCAGCCCCAGCATTTT
TRBV19	.	TRBJ2-2	.	CASSIDPSGVADYTGELFF	TGTGCCAGTAGTATAGATCCTAGTGGGGTAGCGGATTACACCGGGGAGCTGTTTTTT
TRBV7-9	.	TRBJ2-7	few	CASSSQQGTIEQYF	TGTGCCAGCAGCAGTCAACAGGGAACGATCGAGCAGTACTTC
TRBV7-3	TRBD2	TRBJ2-7	.	CASSLNPSGSWEQYF	TGTGCCAGCAGCTTAAATCCTAGCGGGAGTTGGGAGCAGTACTTC
TRBV18	TRBD2	TRBJ2-7	.	CASSPTTSGTYEQYF	TGTGCCAGCTCACCAACGACTAGCGGGACCTACGAGCAGTACTTC
TRBV2	TRBD1	TRBJ1-5	.	CASTGDRNQPQHF	TGTGCCAGCACGGGGGACAGAAATCAGCCCCAGCATTTT
TRBV14	.	TRBJ1-1	.	CASSQDLIPRTEAFF	TGTGCCAGCAGCCAAGATCTAATACCGCGCACTGAAGCTTTCTTT
TRBV3-1/TRBV3-2	.	TRBJ2-3	.	CASSQGFPGDLPTSTDTQYF	TGTGCCAGCAGCCAAGGCTTCCCGGGGGACCTTCCAACTAGCACAGATACGCAGTATTTT
TRBV24-1	TRBD1	TRBJ1-2	.	CATSDSGGNGYTF	TGTGCCACCAGTGATTCAGGGGGAAATGGCTACACCTTC
TRBV10-3	.	TRBJ2-3	.	CAIRPASGRGLGTQYF	TGTGCCATCAGACCAGCCTCGGGACGGGGACTGGGTACGCAGTATTTT
TRBV5-6	.	TRBJ1-3	.	CASRANQAGNTIYF	TGTGCCAGCAGGGCCAATCAAGCTGGAAACACCATATATTTT
TRBV6-2/TRBV6-3	.	TRBJ2-6	few	CASSYTGSGANVLTF	TGTGCCAGCAGTTACACAGGGAGCGGGGCCAACGTCCTGACTTTC
TRBV2	.	TRBJ2-2	.	CASSDEQSTGELFF	TGTGCCAGCAGTGACGAACAGTCCACCGGGGAGCTGTTTTTT
TRBV19	TRBD1	TRBJ1-5	.	CASSLRGDRGLIQPQHF	TGTGCCAGTAGTCTCCGGGGGGACAGGGGTCTTATCCAGCCCCAGCATTTT
TRBV7-3	TRBD2	TRBJ2-1	.	CASSPRAGGPSNEQFF	TGTGCCAGCAGCCCCCGAGCGGGAGGGCCCTCCAATGAGCAGTTCTTC
TRBV18	TRBD1	TRBJ1-5	.	CASSPGTGNDQPQHF	TGTGCCAGCTCACCAGGGACAGGGAATGATCAGCCCCAGCATTTT
TRBV27	.	TRBJ1-1	.	CASSLVWGAEAFF	TGTGCCAGCAGTTTAGTGTGGGGTGCTGAAGCTTTCTTT
TRBV15	TRBD2	TRBJ2-5	.	CATSRVRLAGDETQYF	TGTGCCACCAGCAGAGTCAGACTAGCGGGAGATGAGACCCAGTACTTC
TRBV6-6	.	TRBJ1-2	.	CASSYSDSFDYGYTF	TGTGCCAGCAGTTACTCCGACAGTTTCGACTATGGCTACACCTTC
TRBV10-2	.	TRBJ1-5	.	CASSPAGQPQHF	TGCGCCAGCAGTCCTGCCGGACAGCCCCAGCATTTT